The 24 T cell receptor beta chains in this list originate from one sample, sequenced in a study of shared clonotypes between healthy human individuals. Measured with immunoSEQ multiplex PCR; TCRdb has only the in-frame clones, and not every one. This table has millions of clones, roughly 95% appearing once. The source material was naive CD4+ T cells sorted from blood. Documented subset: CD45RA+ positively selected. The receptors derive from a man in his late teens or twenties in good health.

This chain connects TRBV7-6 to TRBJ1-5; perhaps TRBD1 as D (6 bases). Germline-derived CDR1 and CDR2 are SGHVS and FNYEAQ. This CDR3 contains 13 residues. V was shortened by 6 bases and J by 5 bases, with 11 bases between the two germline ends. The CDR3 DNA reads as TGTGCCAGCAGTTGTAAGGGGGATCAGCCCCAGCATTTT. Translating it yields CASSCKGDQPQHF.

This clone is a singleton in its sample. The CDR3 DNA sequence: TGCAGCGTTGAATCCTCCGATGGCTACACCTTC. Translation gives CSVESSDGYTF. The chain uses TRBV29-1 and TRBJ1-2; D unclear. Trimming stripped 2 bases from V and 6 bases from J, with 7 bases between. The CDR3 loop spans 11 amino acids. Germline V lookup: CDR1 SQVTM, CDR2 ANQGSEA.

A few counts support this clone. The V gene is TRBV4-1, the J gene TRBJ2-3; D may be TRBD1 (6 bases). The germline V gene encodes CDR1 MGHRA and CDR2 YSYEKL. This CDR3 is 15 amino acids long. V gave up 3 bases and J gave up 2 bases, with 12 bases separating them. CDR3 region: CASSQSGVFTDTQYF. Here the CDR3 DNA reads TGCGCCAGCAGCCAGTCAGGGGTTTTCACAGATACGCAGTATTTT.

This clone was found a few times. The chain employs TRBV28 and TRBJ2-1; TRBD2 matches at 8 bases. Trimming took 3 bases from V and 6 from J; bases not matched to a gene: 10. Germline V gives CDR1 MDHEN, CDR2 SYDVKM. This CDR3 comprises 16 residues. CDR3: CASSFFSGVMFNEQFF. CDR3 DNA sequence: TGTGCCAGCAGTTTCTTTAGCGGGGTAATGTTCAATGAGCAGTTCTTC.

V usage is TRBV2 and J usage is TRBJ2-2; TRBD1 matches 9 bases. The junction had 2 bases not matched to a gene; V was cut back by 3 bases and J by 6 bases. The CDR3 is made up of 14 amino acids. From germline, CDR1 is SNHLY and CDR2 FYNNEI. Written as DNA, the CDR3 is TGTGCCAGCAGTGACCGGACAGGGGCCGGGGAGCTGTTTTTT. Translated, it gives CASSDRTGAGELFF.

This sequence joins TRBV18 and TRBJ2-1, with 15 bases aligning to TRBD2. V dropped 1 base and J dropped 6; count of bases not matched to a gene: 4. The germline gives CDR1 KGHSH, CDR2 LQKENI. CDR3 length: 17 amino acids. The chain's CDR3 is CASSPQGLAGGGNEQFF. The DNA of the CDR3 is TGTGCCAGCTCACCACAAGGACTAGCGGGAGGGGGCAATGAGCAGTTCTTC.

V and J are TRBV18 and TRBJ2-5, with 9 bases aligning to TRBD2. The germline gives CDR1 KGHSH, CDR2 LQKENI. The length of the CDR3 is 14 residues. V trimming: 6 bases; J trimming: 3 bases; junction bases outside the gene matches: 5. The CDR3 DNA follows: TGTGCCAGCTCCCCCGCGGGGGGGGAAGAGACCCAGTACTTC. This translates into CASSPAGGEETQYF.

The chain joins TRBV7-2 to TRBJ2-1; 7 bases are shared with TRBD1. This CDR3 has 13 residues. Germline values: CDR1 SGHTA, CDR2 FQGNSA. The J segment lost 7 bases and the V segment lost 7 bases, leaving 7 bases of the junction unmatched. CDR3: CASTLTGLNEQFF. The CDR3 coding sequence is TGTGCCAGCACCTTGACAGGGTTGAATGAGCAGTTCTTC.

V gene TRBV30 combines with J gene TRBJ1-2; tentatively, D is TRBD1 (5 bases). Germline values: CDR1 GTSNPN, CDR2 SVGIG (reference sequence). Trimming took off 2 bases at V and 0 bases at J, with 13 bases between the two ends. The CDR3 extends over 15 amino acids. The CDR3 DNA follows: TGTGCCTGGAGTCACGGGGGAGCTTCTAACTATGGCTACACCTTC. Translated, it gives CAWSHGGASNYGYTF. The full variable domain, in which reference TRBV30 and TRBJ1-2 provide the parts outside the CDR3, is SQTIHQWPATLVQPVGSPLSLECTVEGTSNPNLYWYRQAAGRGLQLLFYSVGIGQISSEVPQNLSASRPQDRQFILSSKKLLLSDSGFYLCAWSHGGASNYGYTFGSGTRLTVV.

This chain joins TRBV30 and TRBJ2-7; possibly TRBD1 for D (6 bases). The V gene lost 3 bases and the J gene lost 2 bases, with 14 bases spanning the gap. CDR1 is GTSNPN and CDR2 is SVGIG in the germline V gene (reference sequence). The CDR3 contains 14 residues. The CDR3 loop is CAWREPGTTYEQYF. CDR3 DNA: TGTGCCTGGAGGGAACCCGGGACAACCTACGAGCAGTACTTC.

As concerns this clone: At one end, the junction sequence differs from germline, possibly due to a read error. The chain combines TRBV2 with TRBJ2-1, with 7 bases that match TRBD2. From germline, CDR1 is SNHLY and CDR2 FYNNEI. CDR3 size: 14 residues. In DNA, the CDR3 is TGTGCCAGCAGGGGGGGGAGCTCCTACGATGAGCAGTTCTTC. Translated: CASRGGSSYDEQFF.

The chain carries TRBV6-5 and TRBJ2-7; 10 bases fit TRBD1. V gave up 8 bases and J gave up 5 bases; unmatched junction bases: 6. Per the germline V gene, CDR1 is MNHEY and CDR2 is SVGAGI. CDR3 length equals 13 residues. The CDR3 is CASHRTGGNEQYF. For the CDR3, the DNA is TGTGCCAGCCACCGGACAGGGGGAAACGAGCAGTACTTC.

The chain recombines TRBV10-3 with TRBJ1-1; tentatively, D is TRBD1 (6 bases). Germline CDR1 reads ENHRY; CDR2 reads SYGVKD. The CDR3 extends over 14 amino acids. V was shortened by 4 bases and J by 1 base, with 10 bases between the two germline ends. CDR3 in DNA: TGTGCCATCAGTGTCATACAGGGGAACACTGAAGCTTTCTTT. Encoded protein: CAISVIQGNTEAFF.

The V gene is TRBV5-1, the J gene TRBJ2-7; D call uncertain. From germline, CDR1 is SGHRS and CDR2 YFSETQ. This CDR3 has 13 amino acids. V dropped 4 bases and J dropped 6 bases, with 14 bases sitting between them. The CDR3: CASSEDSPREQYF. DNA for the CDR3: TGCGCCAGCAGCGAAGACTCTCCCCGCGAGCAGTACTTC.

The chain links TRBV28 to TRBJ2-5, with 7 bases matching TRBD1. V lost 6 bases, J lost 4 bases, and 5 bases stayed unmatched. Germline V gene sequence: CDR1 MDHEN, CDR2 SYDVKM. The CDR3 runs 13 residues. This chain's CDR3 is CASSPTGSETQYF. The CDR3 DNA reads TGTGCCAGCAGCCCGACAGGGTCAGAGACCCAGTACTTC.

The chain uses TRBV20-1 and TRBJ1-2, with no clear D. The CDR3 totals 11 residues. The germline gives CDR1 DFQATT, CDR2 SNEGSKA (reference sequence). With 3 bases removed from V and 6 bases from J, the gap between germline ends came to 8 bases. CDR3 coding DNA: TGCAGTGCTAGCGGCTGGGATGGCTACACCTTC. Translating it yields CSASGWDGYTF.

Points on this clone: The sample contains more than one DNA sequence encoding this CDR3. The chain combines TRBV10-3 with TRBJ2-7, with 10 bases identical to TRBD1. Losses at the gene ends were 8 bases for V and 0 bases for J; bases not matched to a gene: 1. The CDR3 sequence is 13 residues long. CDR1 is ENHRY, CDR2 SYGVKD, per germline. The CDR3 is CAIRTGGSYEQYF. In DNA form, the CDR3 reads TGTGCCATCCGGACAGGGGGCTCCTACGAGCAGTACTTC.

The V gene is TRBV5-1, the J gene TRBJ1-1; D gene ambiguous. The germline V gene encodes CDR1 SGHRS and CDR2 YFSETQ. With 2 bases removed from V and 4 bases from J, the gap between germline ends came to 27 bases. The CDR3 consists of 19 residues. The CDR3 spells CASSFVGPLGIKDGTEAFF. The CDR3 nucleotides are TGCGCCAGCAGCTTTGTAGGCCCTTTGGGAATAAAAGACGGCACTGAAGCTTTCTTT.

The chain couples TRBV5-6 to TRBJ2-2; 9 bases align to TRBD1. CDR1 SGHDT and CDR2 YYEEEE come from the germline V gene. After removal of 4 bases from V and 7 bases from J, the junction contained 11 bases not matched to a gene. The length of the CDR3 is 16 residues. This CDR3 reads CASSRPRDREIGELFF. Written as DNA, the CDR3 is TGTGCCAGCAGCCGTCCAAGGGACAGGGAGATCGGGGAGCTGTTTTTT. The full variable domain, rest sourced from reference TRBV5-6 and TRBJ2-2, is DAGVTQSPTHLIKTRGQQVTLRCSPKSGHDTVSWYQQALGQGPQFIFQYYEEEERQRGNFPDRFSGHQFPNYSSELNVNALLLGDSALYLCASSRPRDREIGELFFGEGSRLTVL.

The chain links TRBV5-6 to TRBJ1-2, with D possibly TRBD1 on 5 matching bases. The CDR3 is 14 amino acids. V dropped 5 bases and J dropped 7 bases, with 18 bases sitting between them. The germline V gene has CDR1 SGHDT and CDR2 YYEEEE. The CDR3 loop reads CASSGVQVGAGYTF. CDR3 coding DNA: TGTGCCAGCAGTGGGGTTCAGGTCGGGGCTGGCTACACCTTC.

The CDR3 nucleotides read TGTGCCATCGACTCCGGGACAGGGGGCGTTGGGGCCAACGTCCTGACTTTC. Translation: CAIDSGTGGVGANVLTF. The V call is TRBV10-3, the J call TRBJ2-6, with 12 bases matching TRBD1. The V segment lost 8 bases and the J segment 3 bases; nucleotides outside the gene matches: 8. In germline, CDR1 is ENHRY, CDR2 SYGVKD. This CDR3 has 17 residues.

The J gene is TRBJ2-7, the V gene TRBV5-6, with 7 bases identical to TRBD2. The CDR3 runs to 15 residues. Losses at the gene ends were 5 bases for V and 3 bases for J; bases not matched to a gene: 11. The germline CDR1 and CDR2 sequences are SGHDT and YYEEEE. The CDR3 protein is CASSYLGEGLYEQYF. The CDR3 coding sequence is TGTGCCAGCAGTTACTTGGGGGAGGGCCTCTACGAGCAGTACTTC.

V and J are TRBV30 and TRBJ1-1; 7 bases match TRBD1. The CDR3 is 18 amino acids. J lost 6 bases, V lost 8 bases, and 27 bases had no gene match. Germline values: CDR1 GTSNPN, CDR2 SVGIG (reference sequence). The CDR3 region has the DNA TGTGCCCGGACCCCTCCGGGACAGCGATTCGTTTTTAGGCCTGAAGCTTTCTTT. It translates to CARTPPGQRFVFRPEAFF.

The chain combines TRBV10-3 with TRBJ1-1; unclear D gene. The CDR3 length is 15 residues. CDR1 is ENHRY, CDR2 SYGVKD, per germline. Trimming left V 0 bases short and J 3 bases short, with 11 bases between. CDR3 coding DNA: TGTGCCATCAGTGAGTCGAGGCTAGCAGACACTGAAGCTTTCTTT. It translates to CAISESRLADTEAFF.